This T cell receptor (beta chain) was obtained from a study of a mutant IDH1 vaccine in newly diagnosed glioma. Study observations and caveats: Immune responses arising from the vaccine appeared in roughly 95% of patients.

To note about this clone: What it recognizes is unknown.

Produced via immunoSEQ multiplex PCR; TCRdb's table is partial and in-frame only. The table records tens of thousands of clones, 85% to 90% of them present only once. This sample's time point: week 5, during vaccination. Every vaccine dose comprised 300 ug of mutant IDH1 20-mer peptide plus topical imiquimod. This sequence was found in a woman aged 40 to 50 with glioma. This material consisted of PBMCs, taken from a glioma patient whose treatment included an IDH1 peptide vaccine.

In nucleotides, the CDR3 is TGTGCCAGCAGTTACTCGATAACTGGACAGGGTGGAAAACTGTTTTTT. Translation gives CASSYSITGQGGKLFF. The V call is TRBV6-5, the J call TRBJ1-4; 8 bases align to TRBD1. The V and J ends lost 0 bases and 10 bases, in that order; junction bases with no gene match: 10. Germline V gives CDR1 MNHEY, CDR2 SVGAGI. This CDR3 contains 16 residues.